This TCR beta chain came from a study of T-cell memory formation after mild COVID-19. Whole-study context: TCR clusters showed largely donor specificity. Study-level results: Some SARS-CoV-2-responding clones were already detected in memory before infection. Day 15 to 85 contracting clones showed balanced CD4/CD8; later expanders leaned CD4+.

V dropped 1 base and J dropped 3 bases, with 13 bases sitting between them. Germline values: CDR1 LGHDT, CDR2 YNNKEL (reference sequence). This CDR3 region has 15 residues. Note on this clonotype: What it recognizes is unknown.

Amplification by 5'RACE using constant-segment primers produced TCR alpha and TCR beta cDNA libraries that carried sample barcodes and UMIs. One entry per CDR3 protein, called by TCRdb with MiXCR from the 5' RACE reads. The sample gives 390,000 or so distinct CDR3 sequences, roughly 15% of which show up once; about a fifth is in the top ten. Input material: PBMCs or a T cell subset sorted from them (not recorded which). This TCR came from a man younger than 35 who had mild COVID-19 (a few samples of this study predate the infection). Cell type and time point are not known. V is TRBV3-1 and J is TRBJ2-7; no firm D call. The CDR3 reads CASSQATLGIYEQYF. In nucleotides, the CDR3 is TGTGCCAGCAGCCAAGCCACTTTAGGTATCTACGAGCAGTACTTC.